The 17 T cell receptor beta chains given below trace back to one sample, sequenced in a study of T cells in tuberculosis. The method was immunoSEQ multiplex PCR; TCRdb's version includes in-frame clones alone and lacks a portion of them. Here the sample spans 25,000 to 40,000 clones, about nine tenths being singletons. The material sequenced was PBMCs. All receptors derive from a donor between 5 and 29 years old with latent tuberculosis or without tuberculosis infection. Some clones in this sample may be carry-over from other donors' samples.

The chain recombines TRBV6-5 with TRBJ1-3, with TRBD1 matching 8 bases. CDR3 length: 14 residues. V gave up 0 bases and J gave up 8 bases; unmatched junction bases: 3. Germline V lookup: CDR1 MNHEY, CDR2 SVGAGI. The CDR3 coding sequence is TGTGCCAGCAGTTACTCGACAGGGGTGGACACCATATATTTT. Translating gives CASSYSTGVDTIYF.

This clone showed up just a few times. The J gene is TRBJ1-2, the V gene TRBV6-5, with a weak D call TRBD1 (6 bases). CDR1 and CDR2 from the germline V gene are MNHEY and SVGAGI. This CDR3 comprises 13 residues. V lost 6 bases and J 4 bases, leaving 12 bases between the germline ends. The CDR3 bases are TGTGCCAGCAGCCGGACAGTCTCCTATGGCTACACCTTC. Encoded protein: CASSRTVSYGYTF.

J is TRBJ1-1 and V is TRBV6-6; tentatively, D is TRBD1 (5 bases). Per the germline V gene, CDR1 is MNHNY and CDR2 is SVGAGI (reference sequence). This CDR3 has 13 amino acids. Trimming removed 7 bases from V and 1 base from J, with 10 bases in between. The chain's CDR3 is CASTKRGNTEAFF. The CDR3 coding sequence is TGTGCCAGCACCAAAAGGGGGAACACTGAAGCTTTCTTT.

The chain is built from TRBV21-1 and TRBJ2-1; the listed D gene, TRBD2, was not tested against the DNA. TRBV21-1 is tagged as a pseudogene. The CDR3 is 15 residues long. The CDR3: CASGPGLAGYNEQFF. The CDR3 DNA is TGTGCCAGCGGACCGGGACTAGCGGGATACAATGAGCAGTTCTTC.

The genes are TRBV27 and TRBJ1-4, with a weak D call TRBD1 (5 bases). This CDR3 spans 16 amino acids. Germline V lookup: CDR1 MNHEY, CDR2 SMNVEV (reference sequence). Trimming removed 4 bases at V and 8 bases at J, with 20 bases between. CDR3 amino acids: CASSSLMGGTAEKLFF. DNA of the CDR3: TGTGCCAGCAGTTCCCTGATGGGGGGTACGGCAGAAAAACTGTTTTTT. The full variable domain, with the rest looked up from reference TRBV27 and TRBJ1-4, is EAQVTQNPRYLITVTGKKLTVTCSQNMNHEYMSWYRQDPGLGLRQIYYSMNVEVTDKGDVPEGYKVSRKEKRNFPLILESPSPNQTSLYFCASSSLMGGTAEKLFFGSGTQLSVL.

The chain recombines TRBV11-3 with TRBJ2-1; the D gene is possibly TRBD1 (7 bases). V was trimmed by 2 bases and J by 6 bases, leaving 8 bases between them. Germline V gives CDR1 SGHNT, CDR2 YENEEA. The CDR3 covers 13 residues. The CDR3: CASSLQGGNEQFF. The DNA of the CDR3 is TGTGCCAGCAGCTTACAGGGGGGCAATGAGCAGTTCTTC.

The chain joins TRBV5-1 to TRBJ2-1; the D gene is possibly TRBD2 (5 bases). Germline CDR1 reads SGHRS; CDR2 reads YFSETQ. V lost 2 bases and J lost 4, with 10 bases in between. This CDR3 has 14 residues. The CDR3 DNA follows: TGCGCCAGCAGCTTTGAGGGAGTATACAATGAGCAGTTCTTC. Protein: CASSFEGVYNEQFF.

V gene TRBV5-6 combines with J gene TRBJ2-7, with D perhaps TRBD2 (6 bases). Germline CDR1 is SGHDT and CDR2 is YYEEEE. This CDR3 has 14 residues. V lost 3 bases to trimming and J lost 3 bases, with 13 bases between them. The CDR3 nucleotides read TGTGCCAGCAGCTCAACTAGCAGAGTCTACGAGCAGTACTTC. Translated, it gives CASSSTSRVYEQYF.

This clone has more than one count but fewer than ten. The rearrangement joins TRBV10-3 to TRBJ1-5; D may be TRBD1 (5 bases). This CDR3 region has 13 residues. Per germline, CDR1 ENHRY and CDR2 SYGVKD. V was pared by 0 bases and J by 6 bases, with 6 bases between. Written as DNA, the CDR3 is TGTGCCATCAGTGAGTCGCAGGGTCAGCCCCAGCATTTT. Amino acid sequence: CAISESQGQPQHF.

The J gene is TRBJ1-2, the V gene TRBV2, with 9 positions matching TRBD1. This CDR3 contains 14 residues. Germline CDR1 and CDR2: SNHLY and FYNNEI. V was pared by 3 bases and J by 5 bases, with 4 bases of the junction left unmatched. CDR3 sequence reads: CASSESGTGYGYTF. The CDR3 DNA is TGTGCCAGCAGTGAGTCGGGGACAGGGTATGGCTACACCTTC.

J is TRBJ1-2 and V is TRBV20-1, with D hard to call. The germline gives CDR1 DFQATT, CDR2 SNEGSKA (reference sequence). Trimming took 7 bases from V and 4 from J, leaving 7 bases between them. The CDR3 length is 10 residues. The CDR3 DNA reads TGCAGTGTGGAGGCCTATGGCTACACCTTC. Translation gives CSVEAYGYTF.

The chain joins TRBV2 to TRBJ2-5; D gene uncertain. Trimming left V 6 bases short and J 3 bases short, with 8 bases between. The CDR3 is 12 amino acids. CDR1 and CDR2 (germline): SNHLY, FYNNEI. The CDR3 bases are TGTGCCAGCAGGCCACGAGAAGAGACCCAGTACTTC. It translates to CASRPREETQYF.

V gene TRBV9 combines with J gene TRBJ2-5; 13 bases are a match to TRBD2. CDR3 length equals 18 residues. With V trimmed by 4 bases and J by 4 bases, 13 bases remained unmatched. CDR1 is SGDLS and CDR2 is YYNGEE in the germline V gene. CDR3 protein: CASSTRTSGRLGGETQYF. In DNA form, the CDR3 reads TGTGCCAGCAGCACACGGACTAGCGGGAGATTGGGTGGAGAGACCCAGTACTTC.

The chain is built from TRBV5-1 and TRBJ1-2; D not resolved. The CDR3 has 15 amino acids. Trimming cost V 0 bases and J 5 bases, with 14 bases left between them. In germline, CDR1 is SGHRS, CDR2 YFSETQ. The CDR3 DNA sequence: TGCGCCAGCAGCTTGGCCGAAGGACGGACTTATGGCTACACCTTC. Protein: CASSLAEGRTYGYTF. Based on the CDR3 plus reference TRBV5-1 and TRBJ1-2, the full variable domain is KAGVTQTPRYLIKTRGQQVTLSCSPISGHRSVSWYQQTPGQGLQFLFEYFSETQRNKGNFPGRFSGRQFSNSRSEMNVSTLELGDSALYLCASSLAEGRTYGYTFGSGTRLTVV.

This clone occurred once. The V and J genes are TRBV7-2 and TRBJ2-7, with 7 positions matching TRBD1. V lost 4 bases and J lost 5; bases outside the gene matches: 11. CDR1 and CDR2 (germline): SGHTA, FQGNSA. There are 15 residues in the CDR3. The DNA for the CDR3 is TGTGCCAGCAGCTCCGATACTGCAGGGGGTAACGAGCAGTACTTC. This codes for CASSSDTAGGNEQYF.

This clone was seen only once. The chain recombines TRBV2 with TRBJ2-3; D unclear. Germline V gene lookup returns CDR1 SNHLY and CDR2 FYNNEI. This CDR3 has 11 residues. With 7 bases removed from V and 7 bases from J, the gap between germline ends came to 9 bases. As DNA, the CDR3 is TGTGCCAGCATCCGCGATTATACGCAGTATTTT. Translation gives CASIRDYTQYF. The entire variable domain, with the rest obtained from reference TRBV2 and TRBJ2-3, is as follows: EPEVTQTPSHQVTQMGQEVILRCVPISNHLYFYWYRQILGQKVEFLVSFYNNEISEKSEIFDDQFSVERPDGSNFTLKIRSTKLEDSAMYFCASIRDYTQYFGPGTRLTVL.

The chain is built from TRBV7-2 and TRBJ2-3; D remains ambiguous. V was clipped by 5 bases and J by 5 bases, with 5 bases between them. The germline CDR1 and CDR2 sequences are SGHTA and FQGNSA. The CDR3 sequence is 11 residues long. CDR3: CASSLIDTQYF. The CDR3 DNA sequence: TGTGCCAGCAGCCTAATAGATACGCAGTATTTT. The full variable domain, rest sourced from reference TRBV7-2 and TRBJ2-3, is GAGVSQSPSNKVTEKGKDVELRCDPISGHTALYWYRQSLGQGLEFLIYFQGNSAPDKSGLPSDRFSAERTGGSVSTLTIQRTQQEDSAVYLCASSLIDTQYFGPGTRLTVL.